The source of this T cell receptor beta chain is a study of T cell responses to AZD1222 COVID-19 vaccine. Trimming shortened V by 1 base and J by 13 bases, and 13 bases separated the two germline ends. Germline lookup yields CDR1 SGHTA and CDR2 FQGNSA. CDR3 size: 12 residues. Assay used: immunoSEQ multiplex PCR; TCRdb lists only in-frame clones, some missing. The table records some 180,000 clones, 90% to 95% of them present only once. This receptor was identified in an adult who received the MenACWY meningococcal vaccine as a control. This specimen was peripheral blood, taken 28 days after the second dose of the MenACWY control vaccine. The V call is TRBV7-2, the J call TRBJ1-2; D is undetermined. CDR3 sequence (DNA): TGTGCCAGCAGCTTAGATCGGGTAGTTAGCACCTTC. It codes for CASSLDRVVSTF.